The 32 T cell receptor beta chains listed next were all sequenced from one sample in a study of T cells expressing NK-cell markers. TCRdb re-called the 5' RACE reads; one entry per CDR3 protein, DNA not given. The sample data list roughly 430,000 distinct CDR3 sequences. The sample taken for sequencing was blood T cells: a sorted CD56 or NKG2C T cell subset, CD4+ or CD8+ T cells, or bulk PBMC T cells (not recorded which). The source is a woman between 18 and 70 years old in good health.

The rearrangement joins TRBV7-9 to TRBJ2-1; the TCRdb D gene call, TRBD2, has no DNA to confirm it. Germline V gene lookup returns CDR1 SEHNR and CDR2 FQNEAQ (reference sequence). CDR3 size: 14 residues. The CDR3 sequence: CASSFPSLANEQFF.

V usage is TRBV2 and J usage is TRBJ2-5; TCRdb's assignment of TRBD2 cannot be checked, as there is no DNA. Germline CDR1 SNHLY, CDR2 FYNNEI. The CDR3 totals 14 residues. CDR3 in amino acids: CASSSYGSLETQYF. The full variable domain, in which reference TRBV2 and TRBJ2-5 provide the parts outside the CDR3, is EPEVTQTPSHQVTQMGQEVILRCVPISNHLYFYWYRQILGQKVEFLVSFYNNEISEKSEIFDDQFSVERPDGSNFTLKIRSTKLEDSAMYFCASSSYGSLETQYFGPGTRLLVL.

The V and J genes are TRBV6-2 or TRBV6-3 and TRBJ1-5; TCRdb's D call of TRBD1 is untestable without DNA. CDR1 MNHEY and CDR2 SVGEGT come from the germline V gene. This CDR3 contains 15 residues. Here the CDR3 reads CASSNAGLGNQPQHF.

This chain connects TRBV25-1 to TRBJ1-4; TCRdb's D call of TRBD1 is untestable without DNA. Per germline, CDR1 MGHDK and CDR2 SYGVNS. The CDR3 has 12 residues. This CDR3 is CASIGAGEKLFF. Combining the CDR3 with reference TRBV25-1 and TRBJ1-4 gives the whole variable domain EADIYQTPRYLVIGTGKKITLECSQTMGHDKMYWYQQDPGMELHLIHYSYGVNSTEKGDLSSESTVSRIRTEHFPLTLESARPSHTSQYLCASIGAGEKLFFGSGTQLSVL.

The rearrangement joins TRBV3-1 to TRBJ2-1; absent DNA, TCRdb's TRBD2 call cannot be checked. The CDR3 extends over 16 amino acids. Germline loops: CDR1 LGHDT, CDR2 YNNKEL (reference sequence). The CDR3 here is CASSQDGTSINNEQFF.

The chain joins TRBV18 to TRBJ1-5. There are 14 residues in the CDR3. Per germline, CDR1 KGHSH and CDR2 LQKENI. The CDR3 here is CASSPGWTNQPQHF.

The chain uses TRBV6-5 and TRBJ2-3. The V gene's germline CDR1 is MNHEY and CDR2 SVGAGI. CDR3 size: 15 residues. CDR3 in amino acids: CASSLQVPSTDTQYF.

The chain combines TRBV6-5 with TRBJ1-4. CDR3 length equals 16 residues. Germline assignment: CDR1 MNHEY and CDR2 SVGAGI. CDR3 residues: CASSSTLGEGNEKLFF.

The chain has TRBV6-1 and TRBJ1-5; the D call from TCRdb, TRBD1, cannot be confirmed without DNA. The CDR3 has 16 amino acids. Germline values: CDR1 MNHNS, CDR2 SASEGT. CDR3 residues: CASSNGGATGNQPQHF.

The chain is built from TRBV20-1 and TRBJ2-1. Germline V gives CDR1 DFQATT, CDR2 SNEGSKA (reference sequence). The CDR3 is 13 residues long. This chain's CDR3 is CSARPSSYNEQFF.

This sequence joins TRBV4-3 and TRBJ2-1; TCRdb indicates TRBD2, and absent DNA this call remains unverified. Germline lookup yields CDR1 LGHNA and CDR2 YSLEER. The CDR3 length is 16 residues. This CDR3 is CASSHNPSGTYNEQFF.

This chain connects TRBV20-1 to TRBJ1-4. The CDR3 extends over 14 amino acids. Germline V gene lookup returns CDR1 DFQATT and CDR2 SNEGSKA (reference sequence). This CDR3 is CSASRGGLNEKLFF.

The gene calls are TRBV6-1 and TRBJ1-1; TCRdb names TRBD1, which stays unverified in the absence of DNA. The germline gives CDR1 MNHNS, CDR2 SASEGT. The CDR3 spans 15 residues. CDR3 residues: CASGRGGQMSIEAFF.

CDR3 region: CASSQDGVSTDTQYF. The J gene is TRBJ2-3, the V gene TRBV3-1. Germline assignment: CDR1 LGHDT and CDR2 YNNKEL (reference sequence). CDR3 length: 15 amino acids.

The V and J genes are TRBV7-2 and TRBJ1-1. Germline CDR1 reads SGHTA; CDR2 reads FQGNSA. CDR3 length: 15 residues. The CDR3: CASSTSGVMNTEAFF.

The chain joins TRBV5-1 to TRBJ1-2; TCRdb designates TRBD1, a call that cannot be tested without DNA. Germline CDR1 and CDR2: SGHRS and YFSETQ. CDR3 length: 14 residues. This CDR3 reads CASSLPGREHGYTF.

CDR3: CASSQESTYGNTEAFF. V and J are TRBV14 and TRBJ1-1. This CDR3 has 16 amino acids. Germline V gene sequence: CDR1 SGHDN, CDR2 FVKESK.

The genes are TRBV9 and TRBJ1-1; TCRdb gives TRBD1 as the D gene, but with no DNA this cannot be confirmed. The CDR3 is made up of 14 amino acids. Germline V CDR1 and CDR2: SGDLS, YYNGEE. CDR3 protein: CASSVQGGNTEAFF.

V usage is TRBV18 and J usage is TRBJ1-1; as DNA is missing, the TRBD1 call by TCRdb cannot be tested. CDR3 size: 17 residues. CDR1 KGHSH and CDR2 LQKENI come from the germline V gene. The CDR3 sequence: CASSPSPDRQRGTEAFF.

The chain carries TRBV7-2 and TRBJ1-1; TCRdb reports TRBD1, a call that lacks DNA to check it against. The CDR3 contains 15 residues. Germline V lookup: CDR1 SGHTA, CDR2 FQGNSA. The CDR3 is CASSLMVRGGTEAFF.

This chain links TRBV6-2 or TRBV6-3 with TRBJ1-1; the D gene TCRdb calls, TRBD1, cannot be checked with no DNA. CDR3 length equals 12 residues. CDR1 and CDR2 from the germline V gene are MNHEY and SVGEGT. CDR3: CASSWGGTEAFF.

The CDR3 is CASSPRTGGAGANVLTF. This chain uses TRBV12-3 or TRBV12-4 with TRBJ2-6; TCRdb's D gene call, TRBD1, goes unchecked for lack of DNA. CDR3 size: 17 residues.

This chain's CDR3 is CASSSGGDFQPQHF. V is TRBV7-9 and J is TRBJ1-5; TCRdb designates TRBD1, a call that cannot be tested without DNA. Germline V gene sequence: CDR1 SEHNR, CDR2 FQNEAQ (reference sequence). There are 14 residues in the CDR3.

The V and J genes are TRBV5-1 and TRBJ2-3; the D call from TCRdb, TRBD2, cannot be confirmed without DNA. Looked up from germline, CDR1 is SGHRS and CDR2 is YFSETQ. This CDR3 spans 17 amino acids. This CDR3 reads CASSLAKTSGSTDTQYF.

The gene calls are TRBV7-2 and TRBJ1-4; TCRdb names TRBD1, which stays unverified in the absence of DNA. The V gene's germline CDR1 is SGHTA and CDR2 FQGNSA. The CDR3 length is 14 residues. The CDR3 reads CASSFDRKSEKLFF.

The V call is TRBV3-1, the J call TRBJ2-1; TCRdb designates TRBD1, a call that cannot be tested without DNA. CDR3 size: 14 residues. CDR1 and CDR2 from the germline V gene are LGHDT and YNNKEL (reference sequence). The CDR3 protein is CASSLLTGAPFQFF.

The rearrangement uses TRBV6-5 and TRBJ2-7. The germline CDR1 and CDR2 sequences are MNHEY and SVGAGI. The CDR3 runs 12 residues. CDR3 sequence: CASRSGPYEQYF.

The chain uses TRBV10-3 and TRBJ1-5. CDR3 length equals 14 residues. Germline V gene sequence: CDR1 ENHRY, CDR2 SYGVKD. CDR3 sequence reads: CAISGSGGNQPQHF.

CDR3 in amino acids: CASSHQPGLAGGANTDTQYF. This rearrangement joins TRBV13 to TRBJ2-3; TCRdb gives TRBD2 as the D gene, but with no DNA this cannot be confirmed. The length of the CDR3 is 20 residues. CDR1 and CDR2 (germline): PRHDT, FYEKMQ (reference sequence). Based on the CDR3 plus reference TRBV13 and TRBJ2-3, the full variable domain is AAGVIQSPRHLIKEKRETATLKCYPIPRHDTVYWYQQGPGQDPQFLISFYEKMQSDKGSIPDRFSAQQFSDYHSELNMSSLELGDSALYFCASSHQPGLAGGANTDTQYFGPGTRLTVL.

The chain employs TRBV6-2 or TRBV6-3 and TRBJ1-1. The germline V gene encodes CDR1 MNHEY and CDR2 SVGEGT. The CDR3 contains 14 residues. This CDR3 is CASSYGGDNTEAFF.

The chain uses TRBV20-1 and TRBJ2-1; TCRdb picks TRBD1, but there is no DNA to check that call. CDR3 length: 14 amino acids. Looked up from germline, CDR1 is DFQATT and CDR2 is SNEGSKA (reference sequence). The chain's CDR3 is CSARHRDSPNEQFF.

The J gene is TRBJ2-5, the V gene TRBV30; TCRdb gives TRBD2 as the D gene, but with no DNA this cannot be confirmed. Germline values: CDR1 GTSNPN, CDR2 SVGIG (reference sequence). The CDR3 spans 18 residues. CDR3 region: CAWSGLRLAGGHSETQYF.